Each of the 23 T cell receptor beta chains below was sequenced from the same sample in a study of blood T cell repertoires in COVID-19. Clones were sequenced by immunoSEQ multiplex PCR, and TCRdb holds only the in-frame ones, with some missing. This sample has 120,000 to 150,000 clones, with around 81% found just once. Sample: peripheral blood. The receptors come from a human donor in a cohort sampled during active COVID-19.

The CDR3: CASTLSAIYGYTF. Written as DNA, the CDR3 is TGTGCCAGCACTCTATCCGCAATATATGGCTACACCTTC. The genes are TRBV6-5 and TRBJ1-2; D uncertain. The V end was cut by 7 bases, the J end by 5 bases, with 14 bases between. CDR3 length: 13 amino acids. From germline, CDR1 is MNHEY and CDR2 SVGAGI.

V and J are TRBV2 and TRBJ2-7, with D unresolved. The CDR3 spans 11 residues. Germline lookup yields CDR1 SNHLY and CDR2 FYNNEI. Trimming cost V 6 bases and J 11 bases, with 14 bases left between them. The CDR3: CASSLPSVEYF. In DNA, the CDR3 is TGTGCCAGCAGCCTGCCCTCGGTCGAGTACTTC.

The chain carries TRBV10-3 and TRBJ2-7, with 12 bases matching TRBD1. The CDR3 has 16 residues. V lost 3 bases to trimming and J lost 6 bases; unmatched junction nucleotides: 9. CDR1 and CDR2 from the germline V gene are ENHRY and SYGVKD. This chain's CDR3 is CAISDQGDRGHFEQYF. The DNA for the CDR3 is TGTGCCATCAGTGACCAGGGGGACAGGGGGCATTTCGAGCAGTACTTC.

The rearrangement joins TRBV5-5 to TRBJ2-7, with TRBD1 as a possible D gene (6 bases). From germline, CDR1 is SGHKS and CDR2 YYEKEE (reference sequence). This CDR3 is built from 12 residues. The V end lost 4 bases, the J end lost 4 bases, and 9 bases lay between the germline ends. Written as DNA, the CDR3 is TGTGCCAGCAGCCTACAGGGTTACGAGCAGTACTTC. It codes for CASSLQGYEQYF.

The J gene is TRBJ1-1, the V gene TRBV29-1, with TRBD1 as a possible D gene (5 bases). This CDR3 region has 14 residues. Germline values: CDR1 SQVTM, CDR2 ANQGSEA. Trimming left V 0 bases short and J 4 bases short, with 12 bases between. The CDR3 sequence is CSVEDHQGGTEAFF. CDR3 nucleotides: TGCAGCGTTGAAGATCACCAGGGCGGCACTGAAGCTTTCTTT.

This chain uses TRBV5-1 with TRBJ2-3, with 12 bases that match TRBD2. The V segment lost 6 bases and the J segment 2 bases; nucleotides outside the gene matches: 7. CDR1 and CDR2 from the germline V gene are SGHRS and YFSETQ. CDR3 length equals 16 residues. The CDR3 DNA reads TGCGCCAGCACCGTGACTAGCGGGGGATTCACAGATACGCAGTATTTT. Encoded protein: CASTVTSGGFTDTQYF.

The table lists this clone with a count of one. V is TRBV18 and J is TRBJ2-3; 8 bases match TRBD1. Per germline, CDR1 KGHSH and CDR2 LQKENI. V lost 7 bases to trimming and J lost 1 base; unmatched junction nucleotides: 4. This CDR3 spans 14 amino acids. DNA of the CDR3: TGTGCCAGCTTACAGGGGGTGGGCACAGATACGCAGTATTTT. Residues: CASLQGVGTDTQYF.

The genes are TRBV24-1 and TRBJ2-3; TRBD1 agrees at 8 bases. The CDR3 length is 14 residues. CDR1 is KGHDR and CDR2 is SFDVKD in the germline V gene. V was pared by 4 bases and J by 6 bases, with 5 bases of the junction left unmatched. CDR3 DNA: TGTGCCACCAGTGACCATGGACAGGGCGATACGCAGTATTTT. As protein: CATSDHGQGDTQYF.

By proportion, this clone is medium-sized. The V call is TRBV6-5, the J call TRBJ2-3; D gene uncertain. V was shortened by 6 bases and J by 4 bases, with 5 bases between the two germline ends. The germline gives CDR1 MNHEY, CDR2 SVGAGI. The CDR3 is 11 residues long. The CDR3 region has the DNA TGTGCCAGCAGATTATCAGATACGCAGTATTTT. It specifies CASRLSDTQYF.

The CDR3 nucleotides are TGTGCCAGCTCACCTTCGACAGGCCCGAACACTGAAGCTTTCTTT. Encoded protein: CASSPSTGPNTEAFF. This sequence joins TRBV18 and TRBJ1-1, with a possible D match to TRBD1 (6 bases). V gave up 3 bases and J gave up 1 base, with 12 bases separating them. Per germline, CDR1 KGHSH and CDR2 LQKENI. The CDR3 runs to 15 residues.

This sequence joins TRBV7-8 and TRBJ1-1, with 7 positions matching TRBD1. The germline V gene encodes CDR1 SGHVS and CDR2 FQNEAQ. The V segment lost 5 bases and the J segment 9 bases; nucleotides outside the gene matches: 6. CDR3 length: 12 residues. The CDR3 sequence: CASSPRTGKAFF. The CDR3 DNA is TGTGCCAGCAGCCCCCGGACAGGAAAAGCTTTCTTT.

In DNA form, the CDR3 reads TGTGCCAGCAGCTTAAACTCAGGGACAGGGGGATACAATGAGCAGTTCTTC. Translation gives CASSLNSGTGGYNEQFF. The rearrangement links TRBV7-3 to TRBJ2-1; 11 nucleotides line up with TRBD1. The CDR3 extends over 17 amino acids. Germline CDR1 is SGHTA and CDR2 is FQGTGA. J lost 4 bases, V lost 1 base, and 6 bases had no gene match.

This rearrangement joins TRBV7-8 to TRBJ2-2; D is possibly TRBD2 (5 bases). The germline gives CDR1 SGHVS, CDR2 FQNEAQ. The V end lost 4 bases, the J end lost 5 bases, and 14 bases lay between the germline ends. CDR3 length: 15 amino acids. CDR3 sequence (DNA): TGTGCCAGCAGCTCTGGGCTGGGCGGGACCGGGGAGCTGTTTTTT. It encodes CASSSGLGGTGELFF.

This clone was detected a few times. This chain uses TRBV14 with TRBJ1-1; 7 bases match TRBD1. Germline V gene sequence: CDR1 SGHDN, CDR2 FVKESK. The CDR3 totals 14 residues. Germline trimming cut 3 bases from V and 6 bases from J; bases unmatched to any gene: 7. CDR3 nucleotide sequence: TGTGCCAGCAGCCAGGACAGGTATTTCTCTGAAGCTTTCTTT. Translating it yields CASSQDRYFSEAFF.

The rearrangement links TRBV15 to TRBJ1-5; D is unclear. The V gene's germline CDR1 is LNHNV and CDR2 YYDKDF (reference sequence). Trimming cost V 0 bases and J 3 bases, with 9 bases left between them. The CDR3 has 15 amino acids. The DNA of the CDR3 is TGTGCCACCAGCAGAGATGGGCAAGTCAATCAGCCCCAGCATTTT. Translating gives CATSRDGQVNQPQHF.

This clone showed up just once. This chain joins TRBV7-2 and TRBJ2-5; 7 bases agree with TRBD1. This CDR3 region has 15 residues. From germline, CDR1 is SGHTA and CDR2 FQGNSA. With 2 bases clipped from V and 0 bases from J, the junction kept 3 bases outside the gene matches. The CDR3 region is CASSLFDRDQETQYF. The CDR3 nucleotides read TGTGCCAGCAGCTTATTTGACAGGGACCAAGAGACCCAGTACTTC.

This clone was detected a few times. This chain connects TRBV11-2 to TRBJ1-2, with 7 nucleotides matching TRBD1. CDR1 is SGHAT, CDR2 FQNNGV, per germline. This CDR3 contains 14 residues. V lost 6 bases to trimming and J lost 2 bases; unmatched junction nucleotides: 6. In DNA, the CDR3 is TGTGCCAGCAGGGCCGTCAGGGGGAACTATGGCTACACCTTC. Protein: CASRAVRGNYGYTF.

The chain links TRBV5-5 to TRBJ1-1, with TRBD1 matching over 9 bases. The CDR3 sequence is 15 residues long. The trim removed 6 bases at V and 5 bases at J, leaving 11 bases unmatched. Germline V lookup: CDR1 SGHKS, CDR2 YYEKEE (reference sequence). The DNA of the CDR3 is TGTGCCAGCAAGGTTGGGACAGGGTCAGGAACTGAAGCTTTCTTT. Encoded protein: CASKVGTGSGTEAFF.

This chain joins TRBV10-3 and TRBJ2-7; weak D call: TRBD1 (6 bases). From germline, CDR1 is ENHRY and CDR2 SYGVKD. The length of the CDR3 is 15 residues. V lost 0 bases, J lost 2 bases, and 11 bases lay in between. CDR3 in amino acids: CAISESGQIPYEQYF. The CDR3, as DNA: TGTGCCATCAGTGAGTCGGGACAAATCCCCTACGAGCAGTACTTC.

This sequence joins TRBV6-5 and TRBJ2-5, with a tentative D call TRBD1 (6 bases). Germline V CDR1 and CDR2: MNHEY, SVGAGI. Trimming took off 6 bases at V and 5 bases at J, with 13 bases between the two ends. CDR3 length: 13 amino acids. As DNA, the CDR3 is TGTGCCAGCAGAATACAGGGTGAGGAGACCCAGTACTTC. It is translated as CASRIQGEETQYF.

This sequence joins TRBV2 and TRBJ1-2, with D possibly being TRBD1 (6 bases). CDR3 length: 14 amino acids. Per germline, CDR1 SNHLY and CDR2 FYNNEI. The V end was cut by 4 bases, the J end by 10 bases, with 19 bases between. CDR3 coding DNA: TGTGCCAGCAGTGGGGGTGTACAGGGACCCGTCTACACCTTC. Amino acids: CASSGGVQGPVYTF. Using reference TRBV2 and TRBJ1-2 for the parts outside the CDR3, the full variable domain is EPEVTQTPSHQVTQMGQEVILRCVPISNHLYFYWYRQILGQKVEFLVSFYNNEISEKSEIFDDQFSVERPDGSNFTLKIRSTKLEDSAMYFCASSGGVQGPVYTFGSGTRLTVV.

The rearrangement links TRBV5-6 to TRBJ2-7, with 8 bases lining up with TRBD1. Trimming took 5 bases from V and 0 from J; bases not matched to a gene: 4. CDR3 length: 14 amino acids. Germline assignment: CDR1 SGHDT and CDR2 YYEEEE. CDR3: CASRVTGGSYEQYF. CDR3 coding DNA: TGTGCCAGCAGGGTTACAGGGGGCTCCTACGAGCAGTACTTC.

The V and J genes are TRBV19 and TRBJ1-5; no definite D call. V lost 7 bases to trimming and J lost 11 bases, with 24 bases between them. Germline loops: CDR1 LNHDA, CDR2 SQIVND (reference sequence). The CDR3 sequence is 15 residues long. The CDR3 DNA sequence: TGTGCCAGTACCGAAGCGGTACTGATACCCCTGGCCCAGCATTTT. It codes for CASTEAVLIPLAQHF. Variable domain in full (rest from reference TRBV19 and TRBJ1-5): DGGITQSPKYLFRKEGQNVTLSCEQNLNHDAMYWYRQDPGQGLRLIYYSQIVNDFQKGDIAEGYSVSREKKESFPLTVTSAQKNPTAFYLCASTEAVLIPLAQHFGDGTRLSIL.